Reported below is one T cell receptor (beta chain). From RNA transcripts, TCR beta CDR3 regions were amplified. RT-PCR in the first round (using the HTBI primer set) targeted the TCR CDR3. TCRdb analysed the multiplex PCR reads with MiXCR anew, one entry per CDR3 protein. This table holds about 500,000 distinct CDR3 sequences, over 15% found once. The data belong to a study of T cells in Graves' hyperthyroidism and ophthalmopathy. Trimming took off 7 bases at V and 7 bases at J, with 22 bases between the two ends. The germline CDR1 and CDR2 sequences are SQVTM and ANQGSEA. This CDR3 is 14 amino acids long.

The receptor was derived from a young woman with Graves' hyperthyroidism. Sequences were obtained from blood. This sequence joins TRBV29-1 and TRBJ1-2, with a weak D call TRBD1 (6 bases). The CDR3 reads CSALGQGRWGGYTF. The CDR3 DNA reads as TGCAGCGCCCTGGGGCAGGGGCGGTGGGGTGGCTACACCTTC.